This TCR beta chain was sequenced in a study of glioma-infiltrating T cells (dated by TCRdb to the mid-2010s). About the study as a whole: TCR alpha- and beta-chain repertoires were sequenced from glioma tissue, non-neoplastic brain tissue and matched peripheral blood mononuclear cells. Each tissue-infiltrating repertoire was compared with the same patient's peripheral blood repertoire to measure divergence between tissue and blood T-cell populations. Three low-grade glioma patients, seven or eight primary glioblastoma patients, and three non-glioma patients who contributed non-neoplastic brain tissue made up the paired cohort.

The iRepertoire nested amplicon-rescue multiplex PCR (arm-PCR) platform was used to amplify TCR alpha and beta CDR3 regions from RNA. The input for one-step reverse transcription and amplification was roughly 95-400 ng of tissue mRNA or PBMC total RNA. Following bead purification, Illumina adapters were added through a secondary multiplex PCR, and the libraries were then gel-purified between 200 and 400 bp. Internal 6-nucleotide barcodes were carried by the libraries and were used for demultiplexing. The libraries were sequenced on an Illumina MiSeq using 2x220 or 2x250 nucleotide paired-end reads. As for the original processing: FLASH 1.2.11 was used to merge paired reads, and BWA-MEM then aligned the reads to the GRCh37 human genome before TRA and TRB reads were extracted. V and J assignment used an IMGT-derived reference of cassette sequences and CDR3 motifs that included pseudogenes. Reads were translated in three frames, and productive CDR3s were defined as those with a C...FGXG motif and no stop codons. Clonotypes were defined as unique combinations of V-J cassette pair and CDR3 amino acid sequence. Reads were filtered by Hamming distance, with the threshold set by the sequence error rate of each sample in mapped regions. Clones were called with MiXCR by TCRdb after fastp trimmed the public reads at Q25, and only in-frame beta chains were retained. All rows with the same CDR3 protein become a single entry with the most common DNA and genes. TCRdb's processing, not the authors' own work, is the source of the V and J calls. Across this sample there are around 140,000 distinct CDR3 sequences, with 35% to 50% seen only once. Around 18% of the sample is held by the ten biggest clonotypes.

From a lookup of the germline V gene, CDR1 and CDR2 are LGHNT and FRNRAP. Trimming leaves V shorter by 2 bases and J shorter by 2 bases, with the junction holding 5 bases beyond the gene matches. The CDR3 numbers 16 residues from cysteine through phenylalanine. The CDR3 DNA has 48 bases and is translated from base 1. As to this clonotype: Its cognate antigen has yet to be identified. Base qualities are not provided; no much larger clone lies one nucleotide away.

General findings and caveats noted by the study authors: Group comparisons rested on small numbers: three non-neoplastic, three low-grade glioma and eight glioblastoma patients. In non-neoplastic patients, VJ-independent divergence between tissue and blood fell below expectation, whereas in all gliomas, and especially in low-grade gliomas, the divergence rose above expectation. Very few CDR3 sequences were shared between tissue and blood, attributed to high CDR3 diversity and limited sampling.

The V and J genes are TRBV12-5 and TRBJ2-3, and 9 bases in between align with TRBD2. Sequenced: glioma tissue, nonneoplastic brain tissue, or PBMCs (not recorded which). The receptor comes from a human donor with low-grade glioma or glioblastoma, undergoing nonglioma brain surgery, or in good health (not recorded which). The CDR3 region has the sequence CASGLSLAGNTDTQYF. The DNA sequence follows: TGTGCTAGTGGTTTGAGCCTAGCGGGGAACACAGATACGCAGTATTTT.